The TCR beta chain under discussion was sequenced for a study of T-cell memory formation after mild COVID-19. Amplification by 5'RACE using constant-segment primers produced TCR alpha and TCR beta cDNA libraries that carried sample barcodes and UMIs. One entry per CDR3 protein, called by TCRdb with MiXCR from the 5' RACE reads. The sample holds roughly 480,000 distinct CDR3 sequences, around a quarter seen once. This CDR3 has 16 residues. Germline assignment: CDR1 LNHNV and CDR2 YYDKDF (reference sequence). V lost 0 bases and J lost 2; bases outside the gene matches: 3. The sample taken for sequencing was PBMCs or a T cell subset sorted from them (not recorded which). The chain links TRBV15 to TRBJ2-7, with 11 positions matching TRBD2. This TCR derives from an adult woman who had mild COVID-19 (a few samples of this study predate the infection). Cell type and time point are not known. The CDR3 DNA is TGTGCCACCAGCAGAGATCTAGCGGGAGGAACCTACGAGCAGTACTTC. It yields the protein CATSRDLAGGTYEQYF.